This T cell receptor (beta chain) was retrieved from a study of blood T cell repertoires in COVID-19. Study in general: COVID-19 samples from acute and convalescent phases originated in the United States, Italy and Spain.

Original methodology: From reference gene primer amplification, estimates of nucleated cell counts were derived. Data came from immunoSEQ multiplex PCR; TCRdb stores just in-frame clones and leaves some out. V and J calls and clone size follow that table, whereas D and trimming were derived from the DNA. Among about 160,000 clones, approximately 87% were seen once, and the ten largest hold 6% to 8.5%. The participants were between roughly 18 and 90 years old and came from some 23 US areas. In Cohort 3, a recovered donor had either two negative PCRs, clearance, or symptom resolution. The V and J ends lost 1 base and 5 bases respectively, with 16 bases between them. In germline, CDR1 is SGHNT, CDR2 YYREEE (reference sequence). There are 15 residues in the CDR3.

The V gene is TRBV5-4, the J gene TRBJ2-7, with a possible D match to TRBD1 (5 bases). Material for sequencing was PBMCs or T cells enriched from blood (not recorded which). This clonotype was obtained from a woman between 50 and 59 years old who had recovered from COVID-19. Here the CDR3 reads CASSLRAGSWHEQYF. DNA of the CDR3: TGTGCCAGCAGCTTGAGGGCAGGGTCCTGGCACGAGCAGTACTTC.